A single sample gave rise to the 25 T cell receptor beta chains below, sequenced in a study of T cell responses to AZD1222 COVID-19 vaccine. Profiled with immunoSEQ multiplex PCR; TCRdb holds only in-frame clones, not every one. This sample carries 75,000 to 95,000 clones, around 84% of them seen once, and the ten largest clones take less than 15%. Here the sequenced sample was peripheral blood, taken on day 0 of AZD1222 vaccination. The receptors were sampled from an adult in good health.

The V and J genes are TRBV6-5 and TRBJ1-1, with a tentative D call TRBD1 (5 bases). Germline assignment: CDR1 MNHEY and CDR2 SVGAGI. The CDR3 totals 16 residues. The V and J ends lost 4 bases and 4 bases respectively, with 19 bases between them. The CDR3 loop reads CASSSQDTQWGTEAFF. In DNA form, the CDR3 reads TGTGCCAGCAGTTCTCAGGACACCCAATGGGGCACTGAAGCTTTCTTT.

The gene calls are TRBV10-3 and TRBJ1-1; TRBD1 is a possible D gene (6 bases). This CDR3 is built from 17 residues. V dropped 5 bases and J dropped 0 bases, with 19 bases sitting between them. The germline CDR1 and CDR2 sequences are ENHRY and SYGVKD. CDR3: CAISPPRQGTMNTEAFF. Here the CDR3 DNA reads TGTGCCATCAGTCCCCCCCGGCAGGGGACAATGAACACTGAAGCTTTCTTT.

The V call is TRBV3-1 (or the pseudogene TRBV3-2), the J call TRBJ1-2; D possibly corresponds to TRBD1 (5 bases). Germline loops: CDR1 LGHDT, CDR2 YNNKEL (reference sequence). V dropped 1 base and J dropped 6 bases, with 15 bases sitting between them. CDR3 size: 15 residues. CDR3 DNA: TGTGCCAGCAGCCAAGTAATCCAGGGTGGGGATGGCTACACCTTC. Encoded protein: CASSQVIQGGDGYTF.

The chain links TRBV7-2 to TRBJ1-5; D is perhaps TRBD1 (6 bases). Germline-derived CDR1 and CDR2 are SGHTA and FQGNSA. Trimming shortened V by 1 base and J by 0 bases, and 10 bases separated the two germline ends. The CDR3 runs to 16 residues. The CDR3 spells CASSLGPQGSNQPQHF. The CDR3 DNA reads TGTGCCAGCAGCTTAGGCCCACAGGGTAGCAATCAGCCCCAGCATTTT.

Only a few counts were recorded for this clone. The chain has TRBV9 and TRBJ2-1, with a possible D match to TRBD1 (7 bases). The V gene's germline CDR1 is SGDLS and CDR2 YYNGEE. There are 15 residues in the CDR3. The germline V and J ends were trimmed by 1 base and 8 bases, with 16 bases remaining between them. Here the CDR3 reads CASSVSSQGGDEQFF. Written as DNA, the CDR3 is TGTGCCAGCAGCGTAAGTAGTCAGGGGGGCGATGAGCAGTTCTTC. Looking up the rest from reference TRBV9 and TRBJ2-1 gives the full variable domain: DSGVTQTPKHLITATGQRVTLRCSPRSGDLSVYWYQQSLDQGLQFLIQYYNGEERAKGNILERFSAQQFPDLHSELNLSSLELGDSALYFCASSVSSQGGDEQFFGPGTRLTVL.

The V and J genes are TRBV2 and TRBJ1-5, with 8 bases matching TRBD1. CDR1 is SNHLY and CDR2 is FYNNEI in the germline V gene. Trimming took 10 bases from V and 6 from J; bases not matched to a gene: 5. This CDR3 spans 12 amino acids. The chain's CDR3 is CATGQGSQPQHF. The CDR3 bases are TGTGCCACCGGACAGGGAAGTCAGCCCCAGCATTTT.

The chain combines TRBV27 with TRBJ1-2; 8 bases are a match to TRBD1. The CDR3 contains 16 residues. Germline V CDR1 and CDR2: MNHEY, SMNVEV (reference sequence). V lost 6 bases and J lost 7; bases outside the gene matches: 16. CDR3 protein: CASRTPGGERTGGYTF. CDR3 bases: TGTGCCAGCAGAACCCCAGGGGGCGAGAGGACGGGTGGCTACACCTTC.

The V gene is TRBV7-8, the J gene TRBJ2-2; the match to TRBD1 covers 7 bases. The J segment lost 3 bases and the V segment lost 5 bases, leaving 12 bases of the junction unmatched. This CDR3 region has 17 residues. CDR1 is SGHVS and CDR2 is FQNEAQ in the germline V gene. CDR3 nucleotide sequence: TGTGCCAGCAGCCCAAATCCCGGGACAGAAGACACCGGGGAGCTGTTTTTT. Translated, it gives CASSPNPGTEDTGELFF.

This chain connects TRBV7-9 to TRBJ2-3; weak D call: TRBD1 (5 bases). Germline assignment: CDR1 SEHNR and CDR2 FQNEAQ (reference sequence). Between the trimmed V and J ends, which lost 7 bases and 7 bases, there was a span of 21 bases. This CDR3 region has 15 residues. CDR3 bases: TGTGCCAGCATCACCCTCCAGGGAATGAAAAATACGCAGTATTTT. It specifies CASITLQGMKNTQYF. Combining the CDR3 with reference TRBV7-9 and TRBJ2-3 gives the whole variable domain DTGVSQNPRHKITKRGQNVTFRCDPISEHNRLYWYRQTLGQGPEFLTYFQNEAQLEKSRLLSDRFSAERPKGSFSTLEIQRTEQGDSAMYLCASITLQGMKNTQYFGPGTRLTVL.

The gene calls are TRBV4-3 and TRBJ1-2; D not resolved. CDR1 is LGHNA and CDR2 is YSLEER in the germline V gene. The germline V and J ends were trimmed by 0 bases and 7 bases, with 15 bases remaining between them. CDR3 length equals 15 residues. The CDR3 loop is CASSQESQARSGYTF. The CDR3 nucleotides are TGCGCCAGCAGCCAAGAGTCCCAGGCCCGCTCTGGCTACACCTTC.

The chain recombines TRBV6-2 or TRBV6-3 with TRBJ2-1, with D maybe TRBD2 (6 bases). The CDR3 totals 19 residues. Germline V CDR1 and CDR2: MNHEY, SVGEGT. Trimming shortened V by 2 bases and J by 0 bases, and 20 bases separated the two germline ends. The CDR3 reads CASSYRTVPGTLSYNEQFF. The CDR3 DNA reads TGTGCCAGCAGTTACCGGACGGTGCCAGGGACTCTCTCCTACAATGAGCAGTTCTTC.

This clone was seen once. The V gene is TRBV5-1, the J gene TRBJ1-2; perhaps TRBD1 as D (5 bases). Trimming left V 0 bases short and J 7 bases short, with 10 bases between. The CDR3 has 13 residues. The germline gives CDR1 SGHRS, CDR2 YFSETQ. CDR3 sequence: CASSLAGGAGYTF. The DNA for the CDR3 is TGCGCCAGCAGCTTGGCCGGTGGGGCTGGCTACACCTTC.

V and J are TRBV28 and TRBJ1-1; D is possibly TRBD1 (5 bases). Germline V gene data show CDR1 as MDHEN and CDR2 as SYDVKM. The CDR3 runs to 14 residues. Trimming took off 6 bases at V and 8 bases at J, with 19 bases between the two ends. This CDR3 reads CASSEPNRNSEAFF. The CDR3 DNA follows: TGTGCCAGCAGCGAACCTAACAGGAACTCCGAAGCTTTCTTT. Using reference TRBV28 and TRBJ1-1 for the parts outside the CDR3, the full variable domain is DVKVTQSSRYLVKRTGEKVFLECVQDMDHENMFWYRQDPGLGLRLIYFSYDVKMKEKGDIPEGYSVSREKKERFSLILESASTNQTSMYLCASSEPNRNSEAFFGQGTRLTVV.

The chain couples TRBV7-2 to TRBJ1-1; the D gene is possibly TRBD1 (5 bases). Trimming pared 5 bases from V and 0 bases from J, leaving 22 bases between. The V gene's germline CDR1 is SGHTA and CDR2 FQGNSA. This CDR3 is 18 amino acids long. The CDR3 region is CASSLDPGRRVLNTEAFF. The CDR3 DNA is TGTGCCAGCAGCCTAGACCCAGGGCGACGAGTCTTGAACACTGAAGCTTTCTTT.

This chain links TRBV24-1 with TRBJ2-7, with TRBD1 identical over 9 bases. Trimming removed 2 bases from V and 5 bases from J; junction bases left unmatched: 9. The CDR3 consists of 16 residues. CDR1 is KGHDR and CDR2 is SFDVKD in the germline V gene. CDR3 loop: CATSDSGTGRFHEQYF. In DNA, the CDR3 is TGTGCCACCAGTGATTCCGGGACAGGGAGGTTCCACGAGCAGTACTTC.

V usage is TRBV6-5 and J usage is TRBJ1-4; D is perhaps TRBD1 (5 bases). The CDR3 has 13 residues. With 2 bases removed from V and 8 bases from J, the gap between germline ends came to 9 bases. Germline lookup yields CDR1 MNHEY and CDR2 SVGAGI. CDR3 sequence (DNA): TGTGCCAGCAGTTACGCAGGGAAGGAAAAACTGTTTTTT. As protein: CASSYAGKEKLFF.

Points on this clone: One end of the junction varies from germline; a read error may be responsible. This rearrangement joins TRBV7-7 to TRBJ2-7; 9 bases align to TRBD1. Looked up from germline, CDR1 is SSHAT and CDR2 is FNYEAQ (reference sequence). This CDR3 is 14 amino acids long. CDR3 sequence (DNA): TGTGCTAGCAGCTTAGGGACAGGGTTCCACGAGCAGTACTTC. Protein sequence: CASSLGTGFHEQYF.

V is TRBV7-3 and J is TRBJ1-2, with 8 bases fitting TRBD1. The V gene end was trimmed by 5 bases and the J gene end by 7 bases; junction bases not matched to a gene: 9. Germline V lookup: CDR1 SGHTA, CDR2 FQGTGA. The CDR3 loop spans 14 amino acids. This CDR3 reads CASSPGQGTGGYTF. CDR3 coding DNA: TGTGCCAGCAGCCCCGGACAGGGCACGGGTGGCTACACCTTC. Based on the CDR3 plus reference TRBV7-3 and TRBJ1-2, the full variable domain is GAGVSQTPSNKVTEKGKYVELRCDPISGHTALYWYRQSLGQGPEFLIYFQGTGAADDSGLPNDRFFAVRPEGSVSTLKIQRTERGDSAVYLCASSPGQGTGGYTFGSGTRLTVV.

V is TRBV27 and J is TRBJ1-1, with D hard to call. The V end was cut by 5 bases, the J end by 5 bases, with 12 bases between. The CDR3 has 13 amino acids. Germline V gene lookup returns CDR1 MNHEY and CDR2 SMNVEV (reference sequence). CDR3 region: CASSPPEETEAFF. The CDR3 nucleotides are TGTGCCAGCAGTCCTCCGGAGGAGACTGAAGCTTTCTTT.

This chain connects TRBV19 to TRBJ1-1, with 9 bases identical to TRBD1. CDR3 length equals 13 residues. Trimming removed 7 bases from V and 5 bases from J; junction bases left unmatched: 5. The germline CDR1 and CDR2 sequences are LNHDA and SQIVND (reference sequence). The CDR3 region is CASTQGQGTEAFF. CDR3 coding DNA: TGTGCCAGTACCCAAGGACAGGGGACTGAAGCTTTCTTT.

The chain recombines TRBV11-2 with TRBJ1-6, with D maybe TRBD1 (6 bases). The ends were cut back, 5 bases at V and 10 bases at J, with 18 bases in the middle. CDR3 size: 15 residues. The germline V gene has CDR1 SGHAT and CDR2 FQNNGV. CDR3 nucleotides: TGTGCCAGCAGCCGATTAGGGGGGGGTAAGTCACCCCTCCACTTT. Protein product: CASSRLGGGKSPLHF.

The J gene is TRBJ2-1, the V gene TRBV19; D perhaps matches TRBD2 (5 bases). CDR1 is LNHDA, CDR2 SQIVND, per germline (reference sequence). Trimming stripped 4 bases from V and 3 bases from J, with 7 bases between. The CDR3 extends over 13 amino acids. CDR3 nucleotide sequence: TGTGCCAGTAGTACAACTAGCTACAATGAGCAGTTCTTC. Protein product: CASSTTSYNEQFF.

This chain connects TRBV27 to TRBJ1-6, with D maybe TRBD1 (5 bases). Trimming stripped 10 bases from V and 4 bases from J, with 8 bases between. The length of the CDR3 is 12 residues. Germline CDR1 reads MNHEY; CDR2 reads SMNVEV (reference sequence). CDR3 sequence: CATRQYNSPLHF. The DNA of the CDR3 is TGTGCCACTAGACAGTATAATTCACCCCTCCACTTT.

The chain has TRBV5-1 and TRBJ1-4, with D possibly being TRBD1 (5 bases). Germline-derived CDR1 and CDR2 are SGHRS and YFSETQ. The CDR3 spans 15 residues. Trimming took 4 bases from V and 7 from J, leaving 17 bases between them. The CDR3 coding sequence is TGCGCCAGCAGCGTGTACAGGACGGGGGGTGAAAAACTGTTTTTT. This gives the protein CASSVYRTGGEKLFF.

This chain uses TRBV5-8 with TRBJ1-4, with unresolved D. The CDR3 covers 18 residues. With 2 bases removed from V and 0 bases from J, the gap between germline ends came to 17 bases. Germline CDR1 is SGHTS and CDR2 is YDEGEE. The CDR3 DNA reads as TGTGCCAGCAGCTTTCGAGTGGGTGGAGCTGCAACTAATGAAAAACTGTTTTTT. This gives the protein CASSFRVGGAATNEKLFF.